This passage covers 5 T cell receptor beta chains from one sample sequenced in a study of regulatory T cells in long-lasting Graves disease. Noted time point: persistent/refractory GD, antithyroid drugs over 5 years with positive TRAb. Preparation of the TCR library used RNA extracted from PBMCs. Arm-PCR of CDR3 regions and iRepertoire HTBI primers were the basis on which TCR beta libraries were built. TCRdb re-called the multiplex PCR reads with MiXCR, one entry per CDR3 protein. This table holds under 500,000 distinct CDR3 sequences, less than 25% found once. Sequenced material: peripheral blood mononuclear cells (PBMCs), taken when the disease was refractory, from a patient treated with antithyroid drugs. The source of these receptors is a female donor with Graves disease.

This clonotype was counted ten times or more. The chain recombines TRBV6-1 with TRBJ2-7; D tentatively fits TRBD1 or TRBD2 (5 bases each). The CDR3 covers 13 residues. Germline CDR1 reads MNHNS; CDR2 reads SASEGT. The V and J ends lost 5 bases and 5 bases respectively, with 13 bases between them. DNA for the CDR3: TGTGCCAGCAGTATCGGGGCGGCGGACGAGCAGTACTTC. Encoded protein: CASSIGAADEQYF.

The chain is built from TRBV7-2 and TRBJ2-7, with D perhaps TRBD2 (6 bases). The germline V gene encodes CDR1 SGHTA and CDR2 FQGNSA. Trimming removed 7 bases from V and 5 bases from J, with 15 bases in between. The CDR3 totals 13 residues. The CDR3 here is CASTHGGSNEQYF. The DNA of the CDR3 is TGTGCCAGCACCCATGGAGGGAGTAACGAGCAGTACTTC.

As to this clonotype: Its ends do not fully match the called genes, so a read error is possible. The chain has TRBV11-2 and TRBJ1-1; D unresolved. This CDR3 has 13 amino acids. Germline V CDR1 and CDR2: SGHAT, FQNNGV. The CDR3 protein is CASGLDRYNEASF. DNA of the CDR3: TGTGCCAGCGGCTTAGATCGGTACAACGAAGCTTCCTTT.

This clonotype appeared once. Mismatch with germline at one junction end may stem from a read error. The V and J genes are TRBV20-1 and TRBJ1-1; D uncertain. CDR3 size: 13 residues. Germline CDR1 DFQATT, CDR2 SNEGSKA (reference sequence). CDR3: CSARWAMNAEAFF. The CDR3 DNA reads TGCAGTGCCCGATGGGCTATGAACGCTGAAGCTTTCTTT.

This clonotype was observed many times. This CDR3 reads CASSPLAGKTGELFF. CDR3 bases: TGTGCCAGCAGCCCACTAGCGGGAAAGACCGGGGAGCTGTTTTTT. This rearrangement joins TRBV7-3 to TRBJ2-2; 10 bases are shared with TRBD2. CDR3 length: 15 residues. Germline-derived CDR1 and CDR2 are SGHTA and FQGTGA. Trimming took 5 bases from V and 5 from J; bases not matched to a gene: 5.